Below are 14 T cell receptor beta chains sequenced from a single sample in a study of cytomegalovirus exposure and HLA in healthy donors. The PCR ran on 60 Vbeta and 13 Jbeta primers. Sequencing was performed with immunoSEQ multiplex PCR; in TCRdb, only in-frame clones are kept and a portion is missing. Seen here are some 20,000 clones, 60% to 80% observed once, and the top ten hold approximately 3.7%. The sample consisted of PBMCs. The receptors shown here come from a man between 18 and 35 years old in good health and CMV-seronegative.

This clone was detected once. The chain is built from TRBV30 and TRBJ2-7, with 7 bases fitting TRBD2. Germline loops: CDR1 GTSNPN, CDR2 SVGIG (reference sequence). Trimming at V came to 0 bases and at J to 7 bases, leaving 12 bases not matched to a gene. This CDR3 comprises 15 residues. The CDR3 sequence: CAWSVSWRETREQYF. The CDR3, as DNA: TGTGCCTGGAGTGTAAGTTGGCGGGAGACGAGAGAGCAGTACTTC.

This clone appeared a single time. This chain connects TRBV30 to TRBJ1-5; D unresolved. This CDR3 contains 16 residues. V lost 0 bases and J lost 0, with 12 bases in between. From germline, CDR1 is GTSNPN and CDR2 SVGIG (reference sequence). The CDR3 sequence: CAWSVGTWNSNQPQHF. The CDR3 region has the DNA TGTGCCTGGAGTGTGGGCACGTGGAATAGCAATCAGCCCCAGCATTTT.

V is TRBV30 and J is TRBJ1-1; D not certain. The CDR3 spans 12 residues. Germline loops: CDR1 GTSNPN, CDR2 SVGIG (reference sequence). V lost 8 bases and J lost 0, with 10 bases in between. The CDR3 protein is CAGGRMNTEAFF. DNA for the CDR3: TGTGCCGGAGGGCGGATGAACACTGAAGCTTTCTTT.

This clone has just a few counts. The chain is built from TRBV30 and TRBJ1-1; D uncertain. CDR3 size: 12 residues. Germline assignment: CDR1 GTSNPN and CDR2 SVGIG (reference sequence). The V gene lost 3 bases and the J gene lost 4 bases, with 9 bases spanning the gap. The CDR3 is CAWRERSTEAFF. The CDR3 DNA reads TGTGCCTGGAGGGAACGGAGCACTGAAGCTTTCTTT.

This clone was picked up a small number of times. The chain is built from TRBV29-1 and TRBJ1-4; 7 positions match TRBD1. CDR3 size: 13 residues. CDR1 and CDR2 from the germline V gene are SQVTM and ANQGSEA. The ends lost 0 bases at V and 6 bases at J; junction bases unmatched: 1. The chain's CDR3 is CSVEDRGDEKLFF. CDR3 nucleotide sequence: TGCAGCGTTGAAGACAGGGGGGATGAAAAACTGTTTTTT.

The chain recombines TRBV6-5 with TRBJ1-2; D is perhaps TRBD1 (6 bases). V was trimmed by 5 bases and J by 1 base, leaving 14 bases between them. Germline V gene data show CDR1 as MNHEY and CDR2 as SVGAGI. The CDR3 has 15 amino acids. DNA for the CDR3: TGTGCCAGCAGTCCACAGGGAGGGGATAACTATGGCTACACCTTC. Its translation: CASSPQGGDNYGYTF.

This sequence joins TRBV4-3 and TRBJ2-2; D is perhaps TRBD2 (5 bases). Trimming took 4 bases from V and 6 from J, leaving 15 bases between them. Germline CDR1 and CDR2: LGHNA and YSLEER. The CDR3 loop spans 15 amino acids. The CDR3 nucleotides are TGCGCCAGCAGCCCCTCCGAGAGGGTCTCCGGGGAGCTGTTTTTT. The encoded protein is CASSPSERVSGELFF.

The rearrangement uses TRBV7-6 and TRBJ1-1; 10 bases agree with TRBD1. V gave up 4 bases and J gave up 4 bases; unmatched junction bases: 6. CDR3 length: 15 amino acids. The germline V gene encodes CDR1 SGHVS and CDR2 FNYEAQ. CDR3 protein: CASSSTGTGVTEAFF. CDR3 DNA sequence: TGTGCCAGCAGCTCAACCGGGACAGGGGTCACTGAAGCTTTCTTT.

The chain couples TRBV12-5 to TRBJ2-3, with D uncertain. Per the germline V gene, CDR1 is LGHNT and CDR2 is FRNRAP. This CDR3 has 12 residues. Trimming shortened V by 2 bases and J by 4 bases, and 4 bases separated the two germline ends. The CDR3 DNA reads TGTGCTAGTGGTTTGAGCGCAGATACGCAGTATTTT. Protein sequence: CASGLSADTQYF. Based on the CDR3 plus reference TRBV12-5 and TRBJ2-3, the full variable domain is DARVTQTPRHKVTEMGQEVTMRCQPILGHNTVFWYRQTMMQGLELLAYFRNRAPLDDSGMPKDRFSAEMPDATLATLKIQPSEPRDSAVYFCASGLSADTQYFGPGTRLTVL.

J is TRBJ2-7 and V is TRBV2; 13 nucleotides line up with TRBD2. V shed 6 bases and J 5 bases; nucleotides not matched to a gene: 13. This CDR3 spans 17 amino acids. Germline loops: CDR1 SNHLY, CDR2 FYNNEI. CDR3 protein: CASRGGLAGSFNHEQYF. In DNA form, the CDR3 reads TGTGCCAGCAGGGGGGGACTAGCGGGATCCTTTAACCACGAGCAGTACTTC.

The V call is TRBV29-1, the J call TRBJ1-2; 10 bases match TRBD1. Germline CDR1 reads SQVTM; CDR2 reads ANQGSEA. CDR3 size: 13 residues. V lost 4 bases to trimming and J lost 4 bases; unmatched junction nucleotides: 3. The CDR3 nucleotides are TGCAGCGTTGGGACAGGGGGTAGCTATGGCTACACCTTC. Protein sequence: CSVGTGGSYGYTF.

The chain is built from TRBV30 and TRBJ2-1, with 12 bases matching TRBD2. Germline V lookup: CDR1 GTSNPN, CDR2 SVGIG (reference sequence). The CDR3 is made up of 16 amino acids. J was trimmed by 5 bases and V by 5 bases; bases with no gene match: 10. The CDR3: CAWGQWASGGDNEQFF. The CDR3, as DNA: TGTGCCTGGGGGCAATGGGCTAGCGGGGGGGACAATGAGCAGTTCTTC. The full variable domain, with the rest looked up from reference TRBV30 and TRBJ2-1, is SQTIHQWPATLVQPVGSPLSLECTVEGTSNPNLYWYRQAAGRGLQLLFYSVGIGQISSEVPQNLSASRPQDRQFILSSKKLLLSDSGFYLCAWGQWASGGDNEQFFGPGTRLTVL.

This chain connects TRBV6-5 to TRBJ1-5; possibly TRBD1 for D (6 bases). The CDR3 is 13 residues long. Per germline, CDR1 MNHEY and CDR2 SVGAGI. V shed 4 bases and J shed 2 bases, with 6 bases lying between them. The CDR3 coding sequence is TGTGCCAGCAGTTGGACAGGCAATCAGCCCCAGCATTTT. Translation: CASSWTGNQPQHF.

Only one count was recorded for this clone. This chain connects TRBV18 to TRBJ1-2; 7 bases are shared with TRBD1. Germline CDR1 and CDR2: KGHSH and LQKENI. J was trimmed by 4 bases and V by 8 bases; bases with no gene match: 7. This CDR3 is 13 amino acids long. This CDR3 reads CASTLGQRYGYTF. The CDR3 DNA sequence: TGTGCCAGCACGCTGGGACAGCGCTATGGCTACACCTTC.